This TCR beta chain was sequenced for a study of blood T cells in healthy people across ages (dated by TCRdb to the mid-2010s). Looking at the study overall: In model experiments, template switching captured about one uniquely barcoded TCR beta cDNA molecule for every two T cells. Age-related changes in TCR beta repertoire diversity were measured in the study by deep sequencing normalized with unique cDNA molecular identifiers. Donors were grouped into four age groups: young (average roughly 15 years), middle-aged (about 38), aged (roughly 67) and long-lived (just over 80). The study analyzed two additional independent replicas of 1 million unique cDNA reads from the same blood draw for two donors, one aged 18 to 30 and one aged 80 or older.

Libraries were constructed by 5' RACE. This sample was sequenced with an Illumina HiSeq 2500. A second PCR of roughly 7 to 12 cycles was run with a J-beta primer mix and a sample-barcoded 5' primer. Each TCR beta cDNA molecule received a unique molecular identifier from a template-switch 5' adaptor carrying 12 random nucleotides. At least 3 million CDR3-containing paired-end reads were obtained from each sample. First-strand cDNA synthesis was performed from all RNA using the Mint cDNA synthesis kit, with priming by a TRBC-specific oligonucleotide. Following uracil-DNA glycosylase treatment, a first 18-cycle PCR with universal primers M1SS and BC2_uni_R was performed on all cDNA. Regarding the original processing steps: For normalization, 1 million high-quality reads were randomly selected from each sample, with every read carrying a distinct molecular identifier. Instead of being binned into consensus sequences, reads that shared molecular identifiers were thrown out. MiTCR, run with a Q25 quality threshold and the strictest error-elimination algorithm, handled CDR3 identification, clonotype clustering and error correction. Lower-bound total TCR beta diversity was estimated with a nonparametric unseen species model using Euler transformation. Using fastp at Q25 and MiXCR, TCRdb reprocessed the public reads and kept productive beta chains. Every entry covers one CDR3 protein and lists the most common genes and DNA from its rows. The V and J calls come from TCRdb's annotation, not from the publication. This sample has around 800,000 distinct CDR3 sequences in its table, and about a quarter of those were observed once. Under 3% of the sample rests with the top ten.

Reading the germline V gene gives CDR1 MGHRA and CDR2 YSYEKL. The V end loses 0 bases and the J end loses 8 bases, and a stretch of 13 bases separates them. The CDR3 covers 15 residues, taking in both the cysteine and the phenylalanine. Only CDR3 DNA is held: 45 bases, read in frame from base 1. Comment on this clonotype: No antigen is known for it. Per-base qualities were not stored, and no clone one base away is much larger.

Systemically healthy Caucasian individuals from Russia, 39 in total and aged about 6 to 90 years, were included as donors. Around 9.7 milliliters of peripheral blood were collected from each donor into EDTA-treated Vacutainer tubes. PBMCs were isolated by Ficoll-Paque density-gradient centrifugation, with at least 6.5 million obtained per sample. Trizol reagent was used to extract total RNA from the PBMCs, yielding at least 6 micrograms per sample. For every donor, flow cytometry on a PBMC aliquot measured the percentage of naive CD45RAhigh/CD27high T cells. Study-level results and caveats: Because the CMV infection status of the donors was unknown, age-related changes in expanded clonotypes may potentially have been confounded. As age increased, observed TCR beta diversity per million T cells dropped in a roughly linear way, and a significant reduction was already evident by age about 40. A strong correlation was found between observed TCR beta diversity and the percentage of naive T cells measured by flow cytometry. Estimates of total diversity from one million sequenced T cells were regarded as lower bounds and underestimates. Because profiling used bulk unsorted PBMCs, naive and antigen-experienced compartments could not be compared conclusively. Compared with the aged group, the long-lived group had more naive CD4+ T cells, fewer expanded clones and increased TCR diversity, a pattern suggesting age selection.

The sample was also linked to a second study, of T cells of mothers and their children. That second publication adds: Donors were nine systemically healthy Caucasian individuals: three mothers and their six children. cDNA synthesis consumed the entire amount of extracted RNA, loaded at about 1.5 ug RNA in each 15 ul reaction. In the second PCR, the M1S primer added sample barcodes and 2-4 random nucleotides. Over 8.5 million TCR beta CDR3 reads came from each mother, compared with some 3.1 million reads from each child. In both related and unrelated pairs, thymic selection shapes the output of TCR recombination in a similar way, with inherited differences having only a minor effect. Normalized repertoire overlap was always found to be slightly, but never significantly, higher in related mother-child pairs than in unrelated mother-child pairs. No persistent microchimeric T cell clones were found, with a detection sensitivity of approximately 100 clones per million clonotypes. To look for features that set related mother-child pairs apart from unrelated individuals, the researchers ran deep NGS to compare the TCR beta repertoires of mothers and children. Mothers averaged roughly 36 +/- 4 years of age and children averaged around 10 +/- 4 years. After adapter ligation with NEBNext reagents, the libraries were sequenced on Illumina HiSeq 2000 with 100+100 nt paired-end reads. To avoid cross-contamination, the mother libraries and the child libraries were prepared a month apart and sequenced in separate runs. Each donor had between roughly 450,000 and 2,100,000 distinct TCR beta clonotypes identified. Naive TCR beta clonotypes were estimated from low-frequency clonotypes matched to each donor's FACS-determined naive share, without sorting.

The receptor comes from a boy aged 5 to 17 in good health. Sample: blood. The rearrangement combines TRBV4-1 with TRBJ1-4, and TRBD1 may be the D gene, going by 5 matching bases. CDR3 sequence: CASSQEEGFPEKLFF. The DNA reads TGCGCCAGCAGCCAAGAAGAGGGGTTCCCCGAAAAACTGTTTTTT.